Listed here are 24 T cell receptor beta chains from one sample, sequenced in a study of shared clonotypes between healthy human individuals. Naive CD8 cells comprised CD45RO-negative, CCR7-positively selected cells, excluding terminally differentiated effector memory CD45RA+ cells. This table comes from immunoSEQ multiplex PCR, and its TCRdb copy is limited to in-frame clones, with some not included. The sample has roughly 2,000,000 clones, approximately 92% seen once; the top ten hold about 1.6%. The specimen was naive CD8+ T cells from PBMCs. Receptor source: a man younger than 35 in good health. Some clones in this sample may be carry-over from other donors' samples.

The rearrangement joins TRBV6-1 to TRBJ1-2, with 7 bases matching TRBD1. CDR3 length: 12 amino acids. V lost 8 bases and J lost 4; bases outside the gene matches: 4. CDR1 is MNHNS, CDR2 SASEGT, per germline. As DNA, the CDR3 is TGTGCCAGCGGGGACAGAAGCTATGGCTACACCTTC. Amino acid sequence: CASGDRSYGYTF.

The chain carries TRBV5-1 and TRBJ2-6, with 9 nucleotides matching TRBD2. The CDR3 has 18 residues. J gave up 4 bases and V 6 bases, and 14 bases lay outside the gene matches. Germline V gene lookup returns CDR1 SGHRS and CDR2 YFSETQ. This chain's CDR3 is CASMGLASDQSGANVLTF. The CDR3 nucleotides are TGCGCCAGCATGGGACTAGCCTCCGATCAGTCGGGGGCCAACGTCCTGACTTTC. Supplemented by reference TRBV5-1 and TRBJ2-6, the full variable domain reads KAGVTQTPRYLIKTRGQQVTLSCSPISGHRSVSWYQQTPGQGLQFLFEYFSETQRNKGNFPGRFSGRQFSNSRSEMNVSTLELGDSALYLCASMGLASDQSGANVLTFGAGSRLTVL.

The CDR3 DNA follows: TGCGCCAGCAGCCCCCCAATCGGGGAGCTGTTTTTT. Translating it yields CASSPPIGELFF. The V gene is TRBV4-1, the J gene TRBJ2-2; no clear D. This CDR3 is 12 amino acids long. CDR1 MGHRA and CDR2 YSYEKL come from the germline V gene. V lost 4 bases, J lost 7 bases, and 7 bases lay in between.

The chain is built from TRBV6-5 and TRBJ1-2, with 7 nucleotides matching TRBD1. Germline lookup yields CDR1 MNHEY and CDR2 SVGAGI. The CDR3 is 14 residues long. The J segment lost 8 bases and the V segment lost 2 bases, leaving 8 bases of the junction unmatched. Here the CDR3 reads CASSYQGGLSGYTF. The CDR3 coding sequence is TGTGCCAGCAGTTACCAGGGGGGATTGAGCGGCTACACCTTC.

The V call is TRBV27, the J call TRBJ2-1; 8 bases fit TRBD1. The V and J ends lost 2 bases and 2 bases, in that order; junction bases with no gene match: 8. Germline CDR1 and CDR2: MNHEY and SMNVEV (reference sequence). The CDR3 loop spans 17 amino acids. The CDR3 coding sequence is TGTGCCAGCAGTTTAGGGGTGGGGACAGGCGCCTACAATGAGCAGTTCTTC. This codes for CASSLGVGTGAYNEQFF.

The V call is TRBV4-3, the J call TRBJ2-7; 11 nucleotides match TRBD1. The CDR3 runs to 14 residues. CDR1 is LGHNA, CDR2 YSLEER, per germline. The V and J ends lost 4 bases and 4 bases, in that order; junction bases with no gene match: 3. CDR3 DNA: TGCGCCAGCAGCCTGGGACAGGGGGGATACGAGCAGTACTTC. It translates to CASSLGQGGYEQYF.

The chain links TRBV19 to TRBJ1-1, with D perhaps TRBD1 (5 bases). The CDR3 extends over 14 amino acids. Germline V gives CDR1 LNHDA, CDR2 SQIVND (reference sequence). The V end lost 5 bases, the J end lost 5 bases, and 15 bases lay between the germline ends. The CDR3 loop reads CASSASMGETEAFF. For the CDR3, the DNA is TGTGCCAGTAGTGCCTCGATGGGGGAGACTGAAGCTTTCTTT.

For this clone: The sample carries other DNA sequences with the same CDR3. V gene TRBV9 combines with J gene TRBJ2-7; no clear D. This CDR3 comprises 14 residues. Per the germline V gene, CDR1 is SGDLS and CDR2 is YYNGEE. The V gene lost 0 bases and the J gene lost 0 bases, with 7 bases spanning the gap. The chain's CDR3 is CASSVGSSSYEQYF. The CDR3 nucleotides read TGTGCCAGCAGCGTAGGTTCCAGCTCCTACGAGCAGTACTTC.

The CDR3 protein is CASSFQGSNTGELFF. In DNA, the CDR3 is TGTGCCAGCAGTTTTCAGGGATCGAACACCGGGGAGCTGTTTTTT. This chain joins TRBV28 and TRBJ2-2; D is perhaps TRBD1 (5 bases). There are 15 residues in the CDR3. Looked up from germline, CDR1 is MDHEN and CDR2 is SYDVKM. V lost 3 bases, J lost 0 bases, and 8 bases lay in between. The full variable domain, rest sourced from reference TRBV28 and TRBJ2-2, is DVKVTQSSRYLVKRTGEKVFLECVQDMDHENMFWYRQDPGLGLRLIYFSYDVKMKEKGDIPEGYSVSREKKERFSLILESASTNQTSMYLCASSFQGSNTGELFFGEGSRLTVL.

This rearrangement joins TRBV27 to TRBJ1-1, with D tentatively TRBD1 (5 bases). The V and J ends lost 3 bases and 5 bases respectively, with 10 bases between them. The CDR3 has 13 residues. In germline, CDR1 is MNHEY, CDR2 SMNVEV (reference sequence). The CDR3 spells CASSLQGMTEAFF. The DNA of the CDR3 is TGTGCCAGCAGTTTGCAGGGTATGACTGAAGCTTTCTTT.

V is TRBV10-3 and J is TRBJ2-7, with 11 bases aligning to TRBD1. The CDR3 runs 13 residues. Germline loops: CDR1 ENHRY, CDR2 SYGVKD. With V trimmed by 7 bases and J by 6 bases, 5 bases remained unmatched. CDR3 bases: TGTGCCATCACCATTGGACAGGGGGCCGAGCAGTACTTC. Amino acid sequence: CAITIGQGAEQYF.

This chain joins TRBV27 and TRBJ1-1; perhaps TRBD1 as D (6 bases). The CDR3 has 12 amino acids. V lost 7 bases to trimming and J lost 5 bases, with 11 bases between them. Per germline, CDR1 MNHEY and CDR2 SMNVEV (reference sequence). CDR3 DNA sequence: TGTGCCAGCAAACTCAGGGGAACTGAAGCTTTCTTT. Protein sequence: CASKLRGTEAFF.

The chain carries TRBV9 and TRBJ2-7, with D possibly matching TRBD2 (6 bases). CDR3 length: 12 amino acids. The V end was cut by 3 bases, the J end by 5 bases, with 9 bases between. Germline values: CDR1 SGDLS, CDR2 YYNGEE. The CDR3 DNA sequence: TGTGCCAGCAGCGGCGGAGGGGACGAGCAGTACTTC. Its translation: CASSGGGDEQYF.

This clone showed up just once. The chain carries TRBV25-1 and TRBJ2-5, with D unresolved. V gave up 3 bases and J gave up 5 bases, with 7 bases separating them. The germline V gene encodes CDR1 MGHDK and CDR2 SYGVNS. This CDR3 contains 12 residues. For the CDR3, the DNA is TGTGCCAGCAGTGATTTAGGGGAGACCCAGTACTTC. It yields the protein CASSDLGETQYF. The full variable domain, rest sourced from reference TRBV25-1 and TRBJ2-5, is EADIYQTPRYLVIGTGKKITLECSQTMGHDKMYWYQQDPGMELHLIHYSYGVNSTEKGDLSSESTVSRIRTEHFPLTLESARPSHTSQYLCASSDLGETQYFGPGTRLLVL.

The chain links TRBV5-6 to TRBJ2-7, with 9 bases fitting TRBD1. The CDR3 spans 15 residues. The V gene's germline CDR1 is SGHDT and CDR2 YYEEEE. Trimming took 4 bases from V and 4 from J; bases not matched to a gene: 9. This chain's CDR3 is CASSQLRTGAYEQYF. CDR3 nucleotides: TGTGCCAGCAGCCAACTACGGACAGGGGCGTACGAGCAGTACTTC.

The chain employs TRBV10-3 and TRBJ1-2, with 7 bases fitting TRBD1. The CDR3 length is 15 residues. CDR1 ENHRY and CDR2 SYGVKD come from the germline V gene. The V and J ends lost 5 bases and 4 bases, in that order; junction bases with no gene match: 10. In DNA form, the CDR3 reads TGTGCCATCAGTCATGGACAGGACTCGATCTATGGCTACACCTTC. Translating gives CAISHGQDSIYGYTF.

The chain employs TRBV21-1 and TRBJ1-5. TRBV21-1 is reported as a pseudogene. The CDR3 loop spans 17 amino acids. The CDR3 region has the DNA TGTGCCAGCAGCAAAGCGCGGAGGAGGGGGGGCAATCAGCCCCAGCATTTT. It is translated as CASSKARRRGGNQPQHF.

In the case of this clone: This sample includes further DNA sequences coding for the same CDR3. The rearrangement joins TRBV27 to TRBJ2-1; D call uncertain. Germline loops: CDR1 MNHEY, CDR2 SMNVEV (reference sequence). V lost 6 bases, J lost 3 bases, and 9 bases lay in between. CDR3 length equals 13 residues. CDR3 sequence reads: CASSLDHYNEQFF. The CDR3 coding sequence is TGTGCCAGCAGCTTGGATCACTACAATGAGCAGTTCTTC.

Only one count was recorded for this clone. The sample carries other DNA sequences with the same CDR3. The V and J genes are TRBV6-5 and TRBJ2-7; 7 positions match TRBD2. This CDR3 comprises 14 residues. The germline CDR1 and CDR2 sequences are MNHEY and SVGAGI. V was pared by 0 bases and J by 2 bases, with 1 base of the junction left unmatched. CDR3 protein: CASSYSGGTYEQYF. CDR3 bases: TGTGCCAGCAGTTACTCGGGAGGGACCTACGAGCAGTACTTC.

The genes are TRBV11-2 and TRBJ2-7, with D perhaps TRBD1 (6 bases). The germline V gene encodes CDR1 SGHAT and CDR2 FQNNGV. The CDR3 is 13 amino acids. Trimming cost V 4 bases and J 5 bases, with 12 bases left between them. The CDR3 sequence is CASSWAGAHEQYF. CDR3 coding DNA: TGTGCCAGCAGCTGGGCAGGGGCCCACGAGCAGTACTTC.

The rearrangement links TRBV7-2 to TRBJ2-7; D gene uncertain. The CDR3 totals 12 residues. Trimming left V 5 bases short and J 6 bases short, with 11 bases between. The germline V gene encodes CDR1 SGHTA and CDR2 FQGNSA. This CDR3 is CASSPRTAEQYF. As DNA, the CDR3 is TGTGCCAGCAGCCCCAGGACGGCCGAGCAGTACTTC.

The rearrangement joins TRBV7-6 to TRBJ1-5; D ambiguous. V was clipped by 0 bases and J by 5 bases, with 11 bases between them. The CDR3 length is 15 residues. Germline assignment: CDR1 SGHVS and CDR2 FNYEAQ. CDR3: CASSLAYQRDQPQHF. The CDR3 DNA sequence: TGTGCCAGCAGCTTAGCCTACCAACGGGATCAGCCCCAGCATTTT.

This sequence joins TRBV6-5 and TRBJ2-7; the D gene could be TRBD1 or TRBD2 (5 bases each). With 5 bases removed from V and 2 bases from J, the gap between germline ends came to 13 bases. Germline values: CDR1 MNHEY, CDR2 SVGAGI. This CDR3 has 14 amino acids. The CDR3 coding sequence is TGTGCCAGCAGTCCCCGGGACGGTCCCTACGAGCAGTACTTC. Translation: CASSPRDGPYEQYF.

The V call is TRBV9, the J call TRBJ2-3; D is unclear. The CDR3 runs to 16 residues. V lost 0 bases and J 3 bases, leaving 14 bases between the germline ends. Germline loops: CDR1 SGDLS, CDR2 YYNGEE. The CDR3: CASSVALGGRTDTQYF. In DNA, the CDR3 is TGTGCCAGCAGCGTAGCTCTGGGTGGGCGAACAGATACGCAGTATTTT.